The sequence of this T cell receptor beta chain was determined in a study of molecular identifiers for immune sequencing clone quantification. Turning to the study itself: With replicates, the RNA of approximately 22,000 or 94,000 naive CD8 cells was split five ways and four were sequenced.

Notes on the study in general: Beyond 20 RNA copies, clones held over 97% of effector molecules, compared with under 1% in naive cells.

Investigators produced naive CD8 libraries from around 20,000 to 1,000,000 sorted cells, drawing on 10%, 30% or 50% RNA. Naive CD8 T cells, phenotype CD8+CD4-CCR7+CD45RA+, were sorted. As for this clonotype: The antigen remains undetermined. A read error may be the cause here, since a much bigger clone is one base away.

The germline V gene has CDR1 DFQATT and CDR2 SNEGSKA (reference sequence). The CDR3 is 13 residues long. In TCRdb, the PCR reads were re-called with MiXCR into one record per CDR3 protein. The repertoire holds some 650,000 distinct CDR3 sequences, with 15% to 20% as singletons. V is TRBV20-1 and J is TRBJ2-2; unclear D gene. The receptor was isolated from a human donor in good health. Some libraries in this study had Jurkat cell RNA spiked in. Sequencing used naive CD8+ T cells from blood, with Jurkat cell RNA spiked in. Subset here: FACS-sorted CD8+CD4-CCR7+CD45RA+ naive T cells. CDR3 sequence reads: CSATTINTRELFF. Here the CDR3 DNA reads TGCAGTGCGACGACAATTAACACCAGGGAGCTGTTTTTT.